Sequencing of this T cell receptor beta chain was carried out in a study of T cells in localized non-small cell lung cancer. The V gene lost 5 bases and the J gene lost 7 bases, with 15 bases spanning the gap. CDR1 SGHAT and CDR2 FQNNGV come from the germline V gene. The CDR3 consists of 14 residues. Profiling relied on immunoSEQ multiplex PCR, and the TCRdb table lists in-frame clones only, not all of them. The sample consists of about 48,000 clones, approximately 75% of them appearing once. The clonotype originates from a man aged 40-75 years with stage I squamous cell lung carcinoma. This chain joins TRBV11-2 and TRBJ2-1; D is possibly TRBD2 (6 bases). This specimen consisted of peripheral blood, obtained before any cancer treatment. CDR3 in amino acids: CASSLRFGGNEQFF. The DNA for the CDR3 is TGTGCCAGCAGCCTACGGTTTGGGGGGAATGAGCAGTTCTTC. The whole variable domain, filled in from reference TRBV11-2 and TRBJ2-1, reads EAGVAQSPRYKIIEKRQSVAFWCNPISGHATLYWYQQILGQGPKLLIQFQNNGVVDDSQLPKDRFSAERLKGVDSTLKIQPAKLEDSAVYLCASSLRFGGNEQFFGPGTRLTVL.